These T cell receptor beta chains were read from a single sample in a study of CXCR3-negative and CXCR3-positive naive CD8 T cells. TCRdb reprocessed the 5' RACE reads and stores each CDR3 protein as one record, lacking DNA. The data show around 90,000 distinct CDR3 sequences, and the top ten clones hold approximately 1.1%. Sample: naive CXCR3- CD8+ T cells from blood. The receptors were gathered from a human donor in good health. Some clones in this sample may be carry-over from other donors' samples. Each CDR3 is given with its conserved first and last residue. Fields, in order: CDR3 length, J gene, V gene, CDR3 protein.

cdr3_length: 11
j_call: TRBJ1-5
v_call: TRBV23-1
cdr3_aa: CASRTDQPQHF

cdr3_length: 16
j_call: TRBJ2-3
v_call: TRBV27
cdr3_aa: CASSIPTGLATDTQYF

cdr3_length: 13
j_call: TRBJ2-1
v_call: TRBV29-1
cdr3_aa: CSAPGQGGNEQFF

cdr3_length: 15
j_call: TRBJ2-3
v_call: TRBV10-3
cdr3_aa: CATELGSGGADTQYF

cdr3_length: 17
j_call: TRBJ2-3
v_call: TRBV29-1
cdr3_aa: CSADVNAQGHITDTQYF

cdr3_length: 17
j_call: TRBJ2-7
v_call: TRBV7-8
cdr3_aa: CASSLVPQTGGEHEQYF

cdr3_length: 17
j_call: TRBJ2-3
v_call: TRBV5-1
cdr3_aa: CASSLGPSGSSTDTQYF

cdr3_length: 14
j_call: TRBJ2-1
v_call: TRBV29-1
cdr3_aa: CSVRLAGGDREQFF

cdr3_length: 12
j_call: TRBJ1-1
v_call: TRBV29-1
cdr3_aa: CSVSNMNTEAFF

cdr3_length: 16
j_call: TRBJ2-7
v_call: TRBV29-1
cdr3_aa: CSVEGSGRASSYEQYF

cdr3_length: 14
j_call: TRBJ2-2
v_call: TRBV29-1
cdr3_aa: CSVEAGTDTGELFF

cdr3_length: 15
j_call: TRBJ2-5
v_call: TRBV6-1
cdr3_aa: CASSEAPGAGETQYF

cdr3_length: 14
j_call: TRBJ2-1
v_call: TRBV19
cdr3_aa: CASSMVHPGGEQFF

cdr3_length: 15
j_call: TRBJ2-2
v_call: TRBV29-1
cdr3_aa: CSVGVTGMGTGELFF

cdr3_length: 16
j_call: TRBJ2-7
v_call: TRBV7-9
cdr3_aa: CASSPIQGGSGYEQYF

cdr3_length: 15
j_call: TRBJ2-7
v_call: TRBV7-9
cdr3_aa: CASSPRGGSLSEQYF

cdr3_length: 16
j_call: TRBJ2-7
v_call: TRBV4-2
cdr3_aa: CASSQDGAGGPDEQYF

cdr3_length: 13
j_call: TRBJ1-5
v_call: TRBV12-3/TRBV12-4
cdr3_aa: CASSYGAGQPQHF

cdr3_length: 16
j_call: TRBJ2-1
v_call: TRBV28
cdr3_aa: CASSLSAGSSYNEQFF

cdr3_length: 15
j_call: TRBJ1-2
v_call: TRBV12-3/TRBV12-4
cdr3_aa: CASSLGSDSRYGYTF

cdr3_length: 14
j_call: TRBJ1-2
v_call: TRBV7-2
cdr3_aa: CASSQVGGSHGYTF

cdr3_length: 14
j_call: TRBJ2-1
v_call: TRBV2
cdr3_aa: CASKIAGGYNEQFF